Below are 11 T cell receptor beta chains sequenced from a single sample in a study of blood T cells in healthy people across ages. Alongside a J-beta primer mix, a sample-barcoded 5' primer served in a second PCR lasting roughly 6 to 12 cycles. TCRdb analysed the 5' RACE reads with MiXCR anew, one entry per CDR3 protein. Altogether about a million distinct CDR3 sequences are present, roughly two fifths being singletons, with the ten largest covering under 15%. Sequenced input: blood. The origin of the receptors is a man in his late teens or twenties in good health.

This clonotype was detected only once. A read error is possible here, since a much larger clone lies one base away. The chain couples TRBV29-1 to TRBJ2-1; D remains ambiguous. There are 11 residues in the CDR3. V lost 7 bases and J 9 bases, leaving 13 bases between the germline ends. The V gene's germline CDR1 is SQVTM and CDR2 ANQGSEA. CDR3 amino acids: CSGPMGGEQFF. Written as DNA, the CDR3 is TGCAGCGGCCCAATGGGCGGTGAGCAGTTCTTC.

This clonotype has more than one count but fewer than ten. The chain employs TRBV10-3 and TRBJ2-3; no clear D. V lost 2 bases, J lost 3 bases, and 12 bases lay in between. Germline values: CDR1 ENHRY, CDR2 SYGVKD. The CDR3 is 15 residues long. The CDR3 DNA reads TGTGCCATCAGTGAGGGCGCTAAGAGGACAGATACGCAGTATTTT. Translated: CAISEGAKRTDTQYF.

J is TRBJ2-7 and V is TRBV5-4; D remains unclear. V dropped 0 bases and J dropped 2 bases, with 9 bases sitting between them. Looked up from germline, CDR1 is SGHNT and CDR2 is YYREEE (reference sequence). The CDR3 contains 14 residues. The CDR3 here is CASSLDLRTYEQYF. The CDR3 DNA follows: TGTGCCAGCAGCTTGGACTTACGGACCTACGAGCAGTACTTC.

The chain uses TRBV6-5 and TRBJ1-2, with D unresolved. The CDR3 runs to 16 residues. In germline, CDR1 is MNHEY, CDR2 SVGAGI. V lost 6 bases, J lost 1 base, and 18 bases lay in between. The CDR3: CASSRQVSNHNYGYTF. CDR3 DNA sequence: TGTGCCAGCAGCCGACAAGTGTCCAACCATAACTATGGCTACACCTTC.

This clonotype was detected ten times or more. The chain carries TRBV3-1 and TRBJ2-7, with D uncertain. Per the germline V gene, CDR1 is LGHDT and CDR2 is YNNKEL (reference sequence). V was trimmed by 2 bases and J by 3 bases, leaving 8 bases between them. This CDR3 contains 13 residues. The CDR3 DNA reads TGTGCCAGCAGCCAATCGGTACTCTACGAGCAGTACTTC. It yields the protein CASSQSVLYEQYF.

Only a few counts were recorded for this clonotype. This chain connects TRBV29-1 to TRBJ2-3, with D unclear. Germline CDR1 reads SQVTM; CDR2 reads ANQGSEA. The CDR3 contains 11 residues. Trimming cost V 7 bases and J 8 bases, with 13 bases left between them. The CDR3 region is CSAATGGTQYF. The DNA of the CDR3 is TGCAGCGCAGCTACGGGTGGTACGCAGTATTTT.

The rearrangement uses TRBV5-6 and TRBJ1-1; no reliable D call. The CDR3 spans 14 residues. Germline CDR1 is SGHDT and CDR2 is YYEEEE. V gave up 4 bases and J gave up 0 bases, with 10 bases separating them. The CDR3 loop is CASSPSRMNTEAFF. CDR3 bases: TGTGCCAGCAGCCCGAGCAGAATGAACACTGAAGCTTTCTTT.

This clonotype was observed many times. The chain is built from TRBV7-9 and TRBJ2-7; 8 bases line up with TRBD1. Germline CDR1 SEHNR, CDR2 FQNEAQ (reference sequence). V lost 4 bases, J lost 3 bases, and 5 bases stayed unmatched. CDR3 length equals 14 residues. CDR3 in DNA: TGTGCCAGCAGCTCTGGGACAGGAGACTACGAGCAGTACTTC. Encoded protein: CASSSGTGDYEQYF.

The gene calls are TRBV14 and TRBJ2-3; 9 positions match TRBD2. Trimming cost V 1 base and J 2 bases; bases outside gene matches: 1. The CDR3 length is 15 residues. CDR1 SGHDN and CDR2 FVKESK come from the germline V gene. Written as DNA, the CDR3 is TGTGCCAGCAGCCAAGCTAGCGGGGTCACAGATACGCAGTATTTT. This codes for CASSQASGVTDTQYF. Complete variable domain (other parts from reference TRBV14 and TRBJ2-3): EAGVTQFPSHSVIEKGQTVTLRCDPISGHDNLYWYRRVMGKEIKFLLHFVKESKQDESGMPNNRFLAERTGGTYSTLKVQPAELEDSGVYFCASSQASGVTDTQYFGPGTRLTVL.

The V and J genes are TRBV6-5 and TRBJ1-2; 7 bases are a match to TRBD1. The junction had 15 bases not matched to a gene; V was cut back by 4 bases and J by 7 bases. This CDR3 comprises 16 residues. Germline V lookup: CDR1 MNHEY, CDR2 SVGAGI. The CDR3 coding sequence is TGTGCCAGCAGTTCTAGATCAGGGGGAGGTGGTGTTGGCTACACCTTC. Protein product: CASSSRSGGGGVGYTF.

The chain uses TRBV7-8 and TRBJ2-7; D not resolved. Germline CDR1 and CDR2: SGHVS and FQNEAQ. With 0 bases removed from V and 4 bases from J, the gap between germline ends came to 13 bases. The CDR3 extends over 15 amino acids. CDR3 residues: CASSLAESDRYEQYF. As DNA, the CDR3 is TGTGCCAGCAGCTTAGCAGAGAGCGATAGATACGAGCAGTACTTC.